A single sample is the source of the 13 T cell receptor beta chains below, sequenced in a study of blood T cell repertoires in COVID-19. Clones were sequenced by immunoSEQ multiplex PCR, and TCRdb holds only the in-frame ones, with some missing. The table includes approximately 110,000 clones, more than 75% detected once. Specimen: peripheral blood. The receptors originated from a human donor in a cohort sampled during active COVID-19.

V and J are TRBV30 and TRBJ1-1; possibly TRBD1 for D (6 bases). CDR3 length: 12 amino acids. Germline V gives CDR1 GTSNPN, CDR2 SVGIG (reference sequence). Trimming removed 1 base at V and 5 bases at J, with 8 bases between. The DNA for the CDR3 is TGTGCCTGGAGTGCTACAGGGACTGAAGCTTTCTTT. Protein product: CAWSATGTEAFF. The full variable domain, in which reference TRBV30 and TRBJ1-1 provide the parts outside the CDR3, is SQTIHQWPATLVQPVGSPLSLECTVEGTSNPNLYWYRQAAGRGLQLLFYSVGIGQISSEVPQNLSASRPQDRQFILSSKKLLLSDSGFYLCAWSATGTEAFFGQGTRLTVV.

This sequence joins TRBV28 and TRBJ1-5; TRBD1 matches 9 bases. J lost 1 base, V lost 3 bases, and 7 bases had no gene match. Germline values: CDR1 MDHEN, CDR2 SYDVKM. There are 17 residues in the CDR3. CDR3 in DNA: TGTGCCAGCAGTTTGGGGACGGGACAGGGAAGCAATCAGCCCCAGCATTTT. Encoded protein: CASSLGTGQGSNQPQHF. Full variable domain (missing parts from reference TRBV28 and TRBJ1-5): DVKVTQSSRYLVKRTGEKVFLECVQDMDHENMFWYRQDPGLGLRLIYFSYDVKMKEKGDIPEGYSVSREKKERFSLILESASTNQTSMYLCASSLGTGQGSNQPQHFGDGTRLSIL.

The chain has TRBV30 and TRBJ1-6, with D unresolved. Trimming shortened V by 3 bases and J by 13 bases, and 19 bases separated the two germline ends. CDR1 GTSNPN and CDR2 SVGIG come from the germline V gene (reference sequence). This CDR3 region has 14 residues. This CDR3 reads CAWRGSGRAAPLHF. As DNA, the CDR3 is TGTGCCTGGAGAGGATCGGGGAGAGCAGCCCCCCTCCACTTT.

This clone was counted between two and nine times. V is TRBV10-3 and J is TRBJ2-6, with no clear D. Deletions cut 1 base from V and 0 bases from J, with 10 bases between. The CDR3 contains 17 residues. CDR1 and CDR2 from the germline V gene are ENHRY and SYGVKD. CDR3 DNA sequence: TGTGCCATCAGTGAGTTTCCCGGGTCCTCTGGGGCCAACGTCCTGACTTTC. Its protein product is CAISEFPGSSGANVLTF.

The rearrangement links TRBV28 to TRBJ1-1; D is undetermined. Germline CDR1 is MDHEN and CDR2 is SYDVKM. The germline V and J ends were trimmed by 5 bases and 2 bases, with 15 bases remaining between them. The CDR3 sequence is 15 residues long. For the CDR3, the DNA is TGTGCCAGCAGTCCCGCGGGAAGATCCAACACTGAAGCTTTCTTT. It is translated as CASSPAGRSNTEAFF.

The chain carries TRBV14 and TRBJ2-7; D unresolved. Trimming took off 0 bases at V and 7 bases at J, with 10 bases between the two ends. Germline V lookup: CDR1 SGHDN, CDR2 FVKESK. CDR3 length: 13 amino acids. This chain's CDR3 is CASSQDLIGEQYF. CDR3 DNA: TGTGCCAGCAGCCAAGATCTTATCGGTGAGCAGTACTTC. The variable domain in full, completed from reference TRBV14 and TRBJ2-7, reads EAGVTQFPSHSVIEKGQTVTLRCDPISGHDNLYWYRRVMGKEIKFLLHFVKESKQDESGMPNNRFLAERTGGTYSTLKVQPAELEDSGVYFCASSQDLIGEQYFGPGTRLTVT.

This clone showed up just once. This chain links TRBV4-1 with TRBJ2-7; possibly TRBD1 for D (6 bases). Germline values: CDR1 MGHRA, CDR2 YSYEKL. There are 12 residues in the CDR3. The ends were cut back, 0 bases at V and 8 bases at J, with 8 bases in the middle. The CDR3 nucleotides read TGCGCCAGCAGCCAAGACGGACAGAAGCAGTACTTC. It yields the protein CASSQDGQKQYF.

The chain joins TRBV4-2 to TRBJ1-6; D gene uncertain. The CDR3 consists of 14 residues. The germline CDR1 and CDR2 sequences are LGHNA and YNFKEQ. V was clipped by 0 bases and J by 5 bases, with 5 bases between them. CDR3 region: CASSQDSNNSPLHF. CDR3 nucleotide sequence: TGTGCCAGCAGCCAAGACAGTAATAATTCACCCCTCCACTTT.

This chain connects TRBV5-4 to TRBJ2-3; 9 bases agree with TRBD2. The germline V gene encodes CDR1 SGHNT and CDR2 YYREEE (reference sequence). Losses at the gene ends were 0 bases for V and 4 bases for J; bases not matched to a gene: 3. This CDR3 comprises 15 residues. The CDR3 loop reads CASSLGAGGADTQYF. CDR3 DNA: TGTGCCAGCAGCTTGGGAGCGGGGGGAGCAGATACGCAGTATTTT.

This clone occurred once. This chain links TRBV11-2 with TRBJ1-2, with D possibly being TRBD1 (5 bases). With 1 base removed from V and 8 bases from J, the gap between germline ends came to 17 bases. This CDR3 comprises 15 residues. Germline CDR1 reads SGHAT; CDR2 reads FQNNGV. CDR3 loop: CASSLGATSGYGYTF. The DNA for the CDR3 is TGTGCCAGCAGCTTAGGGGCCACCTCAGGGTACGGCTACACCTTC.

The chain has TRBV18 and TRBJ2-7, with a possible D match to TRBD1 (6 bases). This CDR3 has 17 amino acids. V lost 4 bases, J lost 0 bases, and 19 bases lay in between. The germline gives CDR1 KGHSH, CDR2 LQKENI. The CDR3 nucleotides read TGTGCCAGCTCACTAGACGTACAGGGATCTTACTCCTACGAGCAGTACTTC. Translated: CASSLDVQGSYSYEQYF.

The chain links TRBV3-1 (or the pseudogene TRBV3-2) to TRBJ2-5, with 8 nucleotides matching TRBD1. CDR3 length equals 15 residues. After removal of 3 bases from V and 1 base from J, the junction contained 4 bases not matched to a gene. Germline V gives CDR1 LGHDT, CDR2 YNNKEL (reference sequence). As DNA, the CDR3 is TGTGCCAGCAGCCACCCGGGACAGGCCCAAGAGACCCAGTACTTC. This encodes CASSHPGQAQETQYF.

The V call is TRBV27, the J call TRBJ2-3, with TRBD2 identical over 8 bases. This CDR3 contains 22 residues. Germline loops: CDR1 MNHEY, CDR2 SMNVEV (reference sequence). V gave up 2 bases and J gave up 4 bases; unmatched junction bases: 26. The CDR3 coding sequence is TGTGCCAGCAGTTTAATTCGGGGGGGGTCCCTTCTGCTTATGGAGGCCCCAGATACGCAGTATTTT. This sequence encodes CASSLIRGGSLLLMEAPDTQYF.